This T cell receptor (beta chain) comes out of a study of CD8 T cells in ankylosing spondylitis. Points from the study as a whole: A TCR beta motif of eight highly homologous variants appeared characteristic of ankylosing spondylitis blood. Disease-linked clones reportedly concentrated significantly in matched ankylosing spondylitis synovial fluid.

Germline V gene lookup returns CDR1 SGHRS and CDR2 YFSETQ. CDR3 length: 13 residues. The V end lost 4 bases, the J end lost 8 bases, and 12 bases lay between the germline ends. In this sample, this clonotype turned up many times. Antigen: not known. Libraries for TCR beta were made by quantitative 5'-RACE with molecular barcodes. One entry per CDR3 protein, called by TCRdb with MiXCR from the 5' RACE reads. Among some 290,000 distinct CDR3 sequences listed, about 20% were seen once. Sequenced: blood, either unsorted or a sorted T cell fraction (not recorded which). The clonotype originates from a male donor with ankylosing spondylitis or in good health (not recorded which). The chain links TRBV5-1 to TRBJ1-4, with a weak D call TRBD1 (5 bases). The CDR3 coding sequence is TGCGCCAGCAGCCGGGACCTCTCGGAAAAACTGTTTTTT. Its protein product is CASSRDLSEKLFF. Looking up the rest from reference TRBV5-1 and TRBJ1-4 gives the full variable domain: KAGVTQTPRYLIKTRGQQVTLSCSPISGHRSVSWYQQTPGQGLQFLFEYFSETQRNKGNFPGRFSGRQFSNSRSEMNVSTLELGDSALYLCASSRDLSEKLFFGSGTQLSVL.